The present entry profiles one T cell receptor beta chain with its context. Its antigen target is currently unknown. Base-call qualities are not available, and no considerably larger clone is one nucleotide away. The junction carries 18 bases between V and J, which are trimmed by 9 bases and 4 bases respectively. The cysteine opens and the phenylalanine closes a CDR3 of 14 amino acids. Of all the DNA, just the CDR3 is kept, 42 bases in frame from base 1. CDR1 SNHLY and CDR2 FYNNEI were looked up in the germline V gene. Donors were healthy HIV-negative adults with no recently reported acute infections or vaccinations. Every donor was a Caucasian adult residing in Nashville, Tennessee, USA. CD4+ T cells were enriched through magnetic negative selection, after which naive cells were positively selected on CD45RA and the remaining negative fraction served as the memory subset. Blood was obtained by leukapheresis, after which PBMCs were separated by Ficoll-Histopaque density gradient centrifugation and cryopreserved in liquid nitrogen vapor phase. Analytical flow cytometry was used to check the purity and quantity of every magnetically sorted T cell population. Genomic DNA was isolated from each sorted fraction and quantified by UV absorbance on a Nanodrop 2000c.

Using the deep immunoSEQ assay, TCR CDR3 regions were amplified from genomic DNA by multiplex PCR. Extracted genomic DNA from each cell subset was distributed evenly across all wells of several immunoSEQ 96-well plates, and each plate was treated as a replicate. For sorted subsets, 150 to 250 ng genomic DNA, equal to 30,000 or so T cell genomes, was loaded into each replicate PCR. Purified libraries were quantified with a Qubit 3.0 fluorometer, sized on a Bioanalyzer 2100, and re-quantified with the KAPA Library Quantification kit. Every immunoSEQ 96-well plate was sequenced on a dedicated single-read 150-cycle Illumina NextSeq 550 flow cell. The original pipeline was this. The immunoSEQ output contained only junctional sequences without quality scores, so filtering could not match that applied to full-length reads. Sequences were annotated with PyIR, a Python wrapper for IgBLAST v1.9, and V/J genes and CDR3 were assigned using IMGT germline references. Reads were filtered out if the reads had weak V/J assignments (E-value above 1e-6), no CDR3, stop codons, out-of-frame junctions, or ambiguous translated residues. V3J clonotypes were defined as sequences sharing an identical inferred V gene, J gene, and CDR3 amino acid sequence. Percentage overlap between repertoires was calculated by dividing the number of shared unique clonotypes by the size of the smaller repertoire. Repertoire richness was assessed with RTK rarefaction, the Chao1 estimator, and Recon v2.1 estimates of unobserved clonotypes. For all TCRbeta clonotypes obtained by the gDNA method from four donors, generation probabilities were computed with OLGA. TCRdb holds this immuneACCESS table with in-frame rearrangements only. Some clones are missing; in checked studies, unresolved V genes explain under half, and the rest has no known cause. From that table come the V and J calls and clone size; the DNA was used to work out D and trimming. This sample gives some 680,000 clones in total; around four fifths of them show up just once. Of the sample, around 1.8% is held by the ten largest clones.

This entry is derived from a study of shared clonotypes between healthy human individuals (dated by TCRdb to about 2020). Some background on the complete study: The cohort included three men and two women between 18 and 49 years of age. For each donor, CD4 naive and CD4 memory were each given three plates, CD8 naive was given two plates, and CD8 memory was given one plate. Between about 0.8 and 9 billion PBMCs per donor were obtained by leukapheresis. To increase sequencing depth and limit assay-specific biases, TCR repertoire library preparation and sequencing were carried out by different laboratories using diverse techniques. Blood TCR repertoires of about 5 healthy adults were deeply sequenced to estimate repertoire size and the extent of clonotype sharing between individuals. Results and caveats for the whole study, not just this receptor: When a handful of donors were compared, the shared fraction of clonotypes was about 5.2% for naive CD4, roughly 3.4% for naive CD8, more than 2% for memory CD4, and less than 0.5% for memory CD8. Because the study included only a small number of donors, the genetic and exposure-history diversity represented was limited. Based on pairwise subsampling, the degree of clonotype sharing among donors was expected to be affected by sequencing depth. Sampling was limited to blood, and TCR repertoires in tissue likely differ from TCR repertoires in blood. Estimated clonotype richness was generally larger for naive than for memory subsets. Incomplete sequencing was indicated by rarefaction of sorted-subset datasets, despite the large sequencing depth. Clonotypes shared by all four sorted-subset donors showed higher generation probabilities than non-shared clonotypes.

This receptor chain uses TRBV2 and TRBJ1-1, with TRBD1 as a weak D call on 5 bases. Material: memory CD4+ T cells sorted from blood. The cell subset or site label, as the study defines it: CD45RA-negative fraction. This receptor was taken from a young woman in good health. Read as DNA, the sequence is TGTGCCAGTGGCAGGGATTGGGACCGCACTGAAGCTTTCTTT. This codes for CASGRDWDRTEAFF.